The 23 T cell receptor beta chains reported below all come from one sample, sequenced in a study of cytomegalovirus exposure and HLA in healthy donors. The PCR employed 60 Vbeta primers together with 13 Jbeta primers. Here immunoSEQ multiplex PCR was the method, and the copy in TCRdb shows in-frame clones only, minus some. This table holds roughly 140,000 clones, over 75% found once. The specimen sequenced was PBMCs. The receptors here all came from a female donor in good health and CMV-seronegative.

The chain uses TRBV10-3 and TRBJ1-5; D is ambiguous. CDR3 length: 12 residues. The V gene lost 2 bases and the J gene lost 5 bases, with 4 bases spanning the gap. Germline V gene lookup returns CDR1 ENHRY and CDR2 SYGVKD. The CDR3 sequence is CAISEGDQPQHF. The CDR3 DNA reads TGTGCCATCAGTGAGGGAGATCAGCCCCAGCATTTT.

This clone was detected a few times. V gene TRBV6-1 combines with J gene TRBJ2-5; the match to TRBD1 covers 7 bases. The J call may not be correct, given that the DNA end is closer to TRBJ2-7. This CDR3 spans 14 amino acids. CDR1 MNHNS and CDR2 SASEGT come from the germline V gene. For the CDR3, the DNA is TGTGCCAGCAGTTCCGGGACAGAACTCTACGAGCAGTACTTC. This translates into CASSSGTELYEQYF.

V gene TRBV5-1 combines with J gene TRBJ2-3; D is undetermined. Trimming took off 1 base at V and 1 base at J, with 7 bases between the two ends. The CDR3 runs to 14 residues. Germline V gene data show CDR1 as SGHRS and CDR2 as YFSETQ. CDR3 coding DNA: TGCGCCAGCAGCTTGTCTCGGGGCACAGATACGCAGTATTTT. It encodes CASSLSRGTDTQYF. Looking up the rest from reference TRBV5-1 and TRBJ2-3 gives the full variable domain: KAGVTQTPRYLIKTRGQQVTLSCSPISGHRSVSWYQQTPGQGLQFLFEYFSETQRNKGNFPGRFSGRQFSNSRSEMNVSTLELGDSALYLCASSLSRGTDTQYFGPGTRLTVL.

The gene calls are TRBV25-1 and TRBJ2-6; no clear D gene. Trimming stripped 7 bases from V and 0 bases from J, with 10 bases between. This CDR3 is built from 15 residues. Germline loops: CDR1 MGHDK, CDR2 SYGVNS. CDR3 coding DNA: TGTGCCAGCACCCCACCGGGCTCTGGGGCCAACGTCCTGACTTTC. Amino acids: CASTPPGSGANVLTF.

The chain uses TRBV5-1 and TRBJ2-7; D is undetermined. Germline CDR1 SGHRS, CDR2 YFSETQ. The CDR3 spans 14 residues. V was shortened by 4 bases and J by 3 bases, with 14 bases between the two germline ends. For the CDR3, the DNA is TGCGCCAGCAGCCAAACTACCTCTAGCTACGAGCAGTACTTC. Its translation is CASSQTTSSYEQYF.

J is TRBJ2-7 and V is TRBV5-1; 10 nucleotides agree with TRBD1. Germline trimming cut 3 bases from V and 7 bases from J; bases unmatched to any gene: 7. Germline V gives CDR1 SGHRS, CDR2 YFSETQ. CDR3 size: 14 residues. CDR3 sequence reads: CASSWPGQGKEQYF. DNA of the CDR3: TGCGCCAGCAGCTGGCCGGGACAGGGGAAGGAGCAGTACTTC.

This clone was seen only once. The DNA of the CDR3 is TGCGCCAGCAGCTTATGGACAGGGGGTCAGTACGAGCAGTACTTC. Translating gives CASSLWTGGQYEQYF. The chain is built from TRBV5-1 and TRBJ2-7; TRBD1 matches 10 bases. V was pared by 2 bases and J by 4 bases, with 6 bases of the junction left unmatched. CDR3 length equals 15 residues. The germline V gene has CDR1 SGHRS and CDR2 YFSETQ.

The rearrangement joins TRBV19 to TRBJ1-1; D perhaps matches TRBD1 (5 bases). The CDR3 contains 13 residues. Germline V gives CDR1 LNHDA, CDR2 SQIVND (reference sequence). The V gene lost 4 bases and the J gene lost 3 bases, with 9 bases spanning the gap. The CDR3 loop is CASSNQGHTEAFF. CDR3 nucleotide sequence: TGTGCCAGTAGTAACCAGGGCCACACTGAAGCTTTCTTT.

The genes are TRBV19 and TRBJ2-1, with TRBD1 as a possible D gene (5 bases). The ends were cut back, 6 bases at V and 0 bases at J, with 12 bases in the middle. CDR1 is LNHDA, CDR2 SQIVND, per germline (reference sequence). The length of the CDR3 is 15 residues. CDR3 nucleotides: TGTGCCAGTAGCCAGGGATGGAGCTCCTACAATGAGCAGTTCTTC. This encodes CASSQGWSSYNEQFF.

The chain joins TRBV6-5 to TRBJ1-2, with 7 bases fitting TRBD1. The V and J ends lost 6 bases and 4 bases, in that order; junction bases with no gene match: 2. Germline V gene lookup returns CDR1 MNHEY and CDR2 SVGAGI. The CDR3 covers 12 residues. CDR3 in amino acids: CASSDRVYGYTF. Here the CDR3 DNA reads TGTGCCAGCAGCGACAGGGTCTATGGCTACACCTTC.

This clone came up a few times. The V gene is TRBV5-1, the J gene TRBJ1-4, with D perhaps matching TRBD1 (5 bases). The length of the CDR3 is 15 residues. Trimming left V 0 bases short and J 5 bases short, with 11 bases between. Germline CDR1 reads SGHRS; CDR2 reads YFSETQ. The CDR3 coding sequence is TGCGCCAGCAGCTTGGCCCGCCCAGGGAATGAAAAACTGTTTTTT. Its protein is CASSLARPGNEKLFF.

This clone appeared a single time. The chain couples TRBV6-1 to TRBJ1-5, with D maybe TRBD1 (6 bases). The V end was cut by 3 bases, the J end by 7 bases, with 25 bases between. The CDR3 runs 18 residues. The V gene's germline CDR1 is MNHNS and CDR2 SASEGT. Written as DNA, the CDR3 is TGTGCCAGCAGTGATTTCTCCGCGGGGGCCTTTAGTTTGCAGCCCCAGCATTTT. Translation gives CASSDFSAGAFSLQPQHF.

The chain couples TRBV6-1 to TRBJ2-1, with TRBD2 as a possible D gene (6 bases). This CDR3 has 15 residues. The germline V gene has CDR1 MNHNS and CDR2 SASEGT. The V gene lost 5 bases and the J gene lost 2 bases, with 13 bases spanning the gap. CDR3 nucleotide sequence: TGTGCCAGCAGTAGGGACTTTACTCCCTACAATGAGCAGTTCTTC. This sequence encodes CASSRDFTPYNEQFF.

The chain employs TRBV5-1 and TRBJ2-3, with D possibly TRBD2 on 6 matching bases. Germline V CDR1 and CDR2: SGHRS, YFSETQ. The V and J ends lost 0 bases and 6 bases respectively, with 14 bases between them. This CDR3 contains 15 residues. CDR3: CASSLELAVGDTQYF. The CDR3 region has the DNA TGCGCCAGCAGCTTGGAGTTAGCGGTAGGCGATACGCAGTATTTT.

The chain combines TRBV18 with TRBJ1-2, with D possibly being TRBD1 (6 bases). Germline values: CDR1 KGHSH, CDR2 LQKENI. V lost 3 bases, J lost 2 bases, and 10 bases lay in between. CDR3 length equals 14 residues. The CDR3 here is CASSPGTTNYGYTF. CDR3 coding DNA: TGTGCCAGCTCACCCGGGACAACCAACTATGGCTACACCTTC.

This clone was picked up a small number of times. The CDR3 sequence is CASSVGYGLAKYNEQFF. CDR3 nucleotide sequence: TGTGCCAGCAGCGTAGGATATGGGCTAGCGAAATACAATGAGCAGTTCTTC. This chain joins TRBV9 and TRBJ2-1, with a weak D call TRBD2 (6 bases). The germline V gene encodes CDR1 SGDLS and CDR2 YYNGEE. CDR3 size: 17 residues. V was trimmed by 0 bases and J by 4 bases, leaving 17 bases between them.

This chain links TRBV2 with TRBJ1-2, with D perhaps matching TRBD1 (6 bases). The CDR3 loop spans 15 amino acids. In germline, CDR1 is SNHLY, CDR2 FYNNEI. The V end was cut by 4 bases, the J end by 0 bases, with 12 bases between. The CDR3 nucleotides are TGTGCCAGCAGTGCGGACAGTTTAGCTAACTATGGCTACACCTTC. Translated: CASSADSLANYGYTF.

The chain joins TRBV30 to TRBJ2-1; 7 bases match TRBD1. This CDR3 region has 15 residues. After removal of 7 bases from V and 6 bases from J, the junction contained 15 bases not matched to a gene. Germline V gives CDR1 GTSNPN, CDR2 SVGIG (reference sequence). The CDR3 sequence: CAFWDRFRQSNEQFF. The CDR3 nucleotides read TGTGCCTTCTGGGACAGATTCCGGCAGTCCAATGAGCAGTTCTTC.

CDR3 nucleotide sequence: TGTGCCAGCTCACCCACGGACAGGGCCCACGAGCAGTACTTC. Translating it yields CASSPTDRAHEQYF. This sequence joins TRBV18 and TRBJ2-7; 8 nucleotides align to TRBD1. Germline V gene lookup returns CDR1 KGHSH and CDR2 LQKENI. The CDR3 covers 14 residues. The V gene end was trimmed by 3 bases and the J gene end by 5 bases; junction bases not matched to a gene: 6. The full variable domain, rest sourced from reference TRBV18 and TRBJ2-7, is NAGVMQNPRHLVRRRGQEARLRCSPMKGHSHVYWYRQLPEEGLKFMVYLQKENIIDESGMPKERFSAEFPKEGPSILRIQQVVRGDSAAYFCASSPTDRAHEQYFGPGTRLTVT.

The V call is TRBV19, the J call TRBJ1-1; a possible D gene is TRBD1 (6 bases). Germline V gives CDR1 LNHDA, CDR2 SQIVND (reference sequence). V was shortened by 10 bases and J by 5 bases, with 14 bases between the two germline ends. The CDR3 covers 12 residues. CDR3: CATTQGWTEAFF. CDR3 DNA: TGTGCCACCACACAGGGTTGGACTGAAGCTTTCTTT.

The chain combines TRBV4-2 with TRBJ1-4; 9 bases fit TRBD1. The CDR3 runs 16 residues. In germline, CDR1 is LGHNA, CDR2 YNFKEQ. J was trimmed by 5 bases and V by 0 bases; bases with no gene match: 4. CDR3 region: CASSQEAGTGNEKLFF. The CDR3 region has the DNA TGTGCCAGCAGCCAAGAGGCCGGGACAGGGAATGAAAAACTGTTTTTT.

The genes are TRBV10-2 and TRBJ1-1, with D unclear. V was shortened by 10 bases and J by 5 bases, with 23 bases between the two germline ends. CDR1 and CDR2 (germline): WSHSY, SAAADI. The CDR3 loop spans 15 amino acids. This CDR3 reads CATRERGPIGTEAFF. CDR3 coding DNA: TGCGCCACCAGAGAGCGAGGGCCTATAGGGACTGAAGCTTTCTTT.

The V and J genes are TRBV7-9 and TRBJ1-5; D call uncertain. Per the germline V gene, CDR1 is SEHNR and CDR2 is FQNEAQ (reference sequence). CDR3 length: 14 residues. Trimming took off 1 base at V and 4 bases at J, with 8 bases between the two ends. The CDR3 is CASSLVSDNQPQHF. The CDR3 bases are TGTGCCAGCAGCTTAGTGTCAGATAATCAGCCCCAGCATTTT.